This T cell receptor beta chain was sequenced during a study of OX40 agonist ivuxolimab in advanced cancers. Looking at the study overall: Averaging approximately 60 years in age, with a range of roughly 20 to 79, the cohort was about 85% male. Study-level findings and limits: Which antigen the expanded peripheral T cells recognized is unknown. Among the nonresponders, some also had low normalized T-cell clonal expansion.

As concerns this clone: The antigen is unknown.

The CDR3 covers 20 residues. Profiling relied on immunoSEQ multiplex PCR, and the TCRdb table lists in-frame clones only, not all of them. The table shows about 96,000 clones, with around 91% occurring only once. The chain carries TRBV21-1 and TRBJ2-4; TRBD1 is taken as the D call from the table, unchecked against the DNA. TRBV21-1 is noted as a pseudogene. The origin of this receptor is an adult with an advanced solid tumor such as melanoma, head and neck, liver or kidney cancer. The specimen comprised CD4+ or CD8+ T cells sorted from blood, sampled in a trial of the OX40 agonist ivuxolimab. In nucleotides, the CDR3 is TGTGCCAGCAGCAAAGGTGAGCCGCTTGACAGGGAGAGAGCCAAAAACATTCAGTACTTC. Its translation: CASSKGEPLDRERAKNIQYF.